A selection of T cell receptor beta chains follows, all from one sample in a study of long-term antiretroviral therapy in people with HIV. The assay was immunoSEQ multiplex PCR, and TCRdb's table has in-frame clones only and misses some. The sample yields about 30,000 clones, roughly 96% seen once. Sequenced material: unsorted PBMCs, taken 5.3 years after starting antiretroviral therapy. The receptors were gathered from a young man with HIV. Each CDR3 is given with its conserved first and last residue. D genes are given only for firm matches. Rows may omit the clone size; those that give it use once, few, many or a size class.

v_call	j_call	cdr3_length	d_call	clone_size	cdr3_aa	cdr3_nt
TRBV7-2	TRBJ2-7	14	TRBD2	-	CASSLKRGAYEQYF	TGTGCCAGCAGCTTAAAACGGGGGGCCTACGAGCAGTACTTC
TRBV4-1	TRBJ1-2	16	TRBD1	-	CASSRIRDSNLYGYTF	TGCGCCAGCAGCCGGATCCGGGACAGCAACCTCTATGGCTACACCTTC
TRBV11-2	TRBJ2-7	13	-	-	CASSLDTRYEQYF	TGTGCCAGCAGCTTAGATACACGCTACGAGCAGTACTTC
TRBV28	TRBJ2-1	14	-	-	CASSPPDPSNEQFF	TGTGCCAGCAGCCCTCCAGACCCGAGCAATGAGCAGTTCTTC
TRBV10-1	TRBJ1-2	12	-	-	CASSDGGPGYTF	TGCGCCAGCAGTGACGGGGGTCCTGGCTACACCTTC
TRBV30	TRBJ1-6	13	-	-	CAWSVRGRSPLHF	TGTGCCTGGAGTGTACGGGGGCGGTCACCCCTCCACTTT
TRBV5-1	TRBJ1-2	14	TRBD1	-	CASSLGQGDYGYTF	TGCGCCAGCAGCCTGGGACAGGGGGACTATGGCTACACCTTC
TRBV6-1	TRBJ1-2	14	-	-	CASSEVVGGQGYTF	TGTGCCAGCAGTGAAGTCGTAGGGGGGCAAGGCTACACCTTC
TRBV5-1	TRBJ2-5	16	TRBD2	-	CASSLPRGRAEETQYF	TGCGCCAGCAGCTTGCCCCGCGGGAGGGCCGAGGAGACCCAGTACTTC
TRBV7-8	TRBJ1-5	12	-	-	CASSMYNQPQHF	TGTGCCAGCAGCATGTACAATCAGCCCCAGCATTTT
TRBV5-4	TRBJ2-3	14	-	-	CASSFYWGPDTQYF	TGTGCCAGCAGCTTTTATTGGGGGCCAGATACGCAGTATTTT
TRBV5-1	TRBJ2-3	16	TRBD2	once	CASSLVSSGGADTQYF	TGCGCCAGCAGCTTGGTATCTAGCGGGGGGGCAGATACGCAGTATTTT
TRBV7-9	TRBJ2-5	12	-	-	CASSHNDSPQYF	TGTGCCAGCAGCCATAACGACAGCCCTCAGTACTTC
TRBV6-1	TRBJ2-3	15	-	-	CASCCAGSSTDTQYF	TGTGCCAGCTGTTGCGCGGGATCTAGCACAGATACGCAGTATTTT
TRBV7-6	TRBJ2-3	14	-	-	CASSFEARGDTQYF	TGTGCCAGCAGCTTTGAGGCTCGGGGGGATACGCAGTATTTT
TRBV5-1	TRBJ1-5	13	-	-	CASSTNSNQPQHF	TGCGCCAGCAGCACGAATAGCAATCAGCCCCAGCATTTT
TRBV25-1	TRBJ1-2	15	TRBD1	-	CASSEARGANYGYTF	TGTGCCAGCAGTGAAGCCAGGGGGGCTAACTATGGCTACACCTTC
TRBV5-4	TRBJ1-4	14	TRBD1	-	CASSSDREREKLFF	TGTGCCAGCAGCTCGGACAGGGAAAGGGAAAAACTGTTTTTT
TRBV5-1	TRBJ2-7	15	TRBD1	-	CASSPGQGEGYEQYF	TGCGCCAGCAGCCCCGGACAGGGGGAAGGCTACGAGCAGTACTTC
TRBV10-3	TRBJ2-7	16	TRBD2	-	CAISESRAGDRYEQYF	TGTGCCATCAGTGAGTCTCGGGCGGGAGATCGGTACGAGCAGTACTTC
TRBV9	TRBJ1-5	15	-	few	CASSSGVSSNQPQHF	TGTGCCAGCAGCTCGGGTGTATCTAGCAATCAGCCCCAGCATTTT
TRBV7-9	TRBJ2-3	15	-	once	CASSLGTFYRDTQYF	TGTGCCAGCAGCTTAGGGACTTTCTACCGAGATACGCAGTATTTT
TRBV7-3	TRBJ2-7	13	-	once	CASSQDGTYEQYF	TGTGCCAGCAGCCAGGACGGAACCTACGAGCAGTACTTC
TRBV30	TRBJ2-5	13	-	once	CAWSVLAPTAQYF	TGTGCCTGGAGTGTACTGGCGCCTACGGCCCAGTACTTC
TRBV19	TRBJ1-5	15	-	-	CASKNWREGNQPQHF	TGTGCCAGTAAGAACTGGCGGGAGGGCAATCAGCCCCAGCATTTT
TRBV30	TRBJ1-6	13	-	-	CAWDGTNNSPLHF	TGTGCCTGGGACGGGACTAATAATTCACCCCTCCACTTT